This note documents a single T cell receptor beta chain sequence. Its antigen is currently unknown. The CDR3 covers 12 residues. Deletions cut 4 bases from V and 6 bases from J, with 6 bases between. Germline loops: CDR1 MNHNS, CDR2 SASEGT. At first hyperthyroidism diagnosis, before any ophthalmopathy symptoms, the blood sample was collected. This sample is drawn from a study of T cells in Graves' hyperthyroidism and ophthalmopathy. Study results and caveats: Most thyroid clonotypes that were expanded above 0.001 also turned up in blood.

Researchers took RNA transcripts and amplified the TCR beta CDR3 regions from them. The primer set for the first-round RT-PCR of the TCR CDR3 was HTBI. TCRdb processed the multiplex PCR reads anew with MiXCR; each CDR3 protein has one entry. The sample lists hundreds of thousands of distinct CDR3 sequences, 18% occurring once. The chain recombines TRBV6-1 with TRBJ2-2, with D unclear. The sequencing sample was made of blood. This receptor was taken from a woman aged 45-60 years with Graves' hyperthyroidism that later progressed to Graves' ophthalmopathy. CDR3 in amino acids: CASSAPAGELFF. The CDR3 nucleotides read TGTGCCAGCAGTGCCCCGGCCGGGGAGCTGTTTTTT.